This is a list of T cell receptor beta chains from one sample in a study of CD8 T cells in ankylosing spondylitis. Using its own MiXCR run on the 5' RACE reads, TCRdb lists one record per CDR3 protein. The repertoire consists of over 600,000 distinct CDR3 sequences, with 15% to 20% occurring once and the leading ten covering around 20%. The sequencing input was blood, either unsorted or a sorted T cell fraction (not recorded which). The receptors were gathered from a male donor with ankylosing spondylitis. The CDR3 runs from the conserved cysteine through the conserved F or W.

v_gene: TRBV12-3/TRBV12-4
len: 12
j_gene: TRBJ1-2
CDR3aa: CASSLDAPGYTF

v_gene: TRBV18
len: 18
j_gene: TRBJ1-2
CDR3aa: CASSPKEAGARANYGYTF

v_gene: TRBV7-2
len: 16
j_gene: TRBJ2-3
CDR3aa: CASSLVGSGSTDTQYF

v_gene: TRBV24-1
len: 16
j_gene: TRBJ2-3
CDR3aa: CATSDLHASGTDTQYF

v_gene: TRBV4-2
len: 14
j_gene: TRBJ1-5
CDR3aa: CASSQDLFNQPQHF

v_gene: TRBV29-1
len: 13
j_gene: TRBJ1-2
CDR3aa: CSAMWGANYGYTF

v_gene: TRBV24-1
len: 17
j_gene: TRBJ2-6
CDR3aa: CATAAGTAPSGANVLTF

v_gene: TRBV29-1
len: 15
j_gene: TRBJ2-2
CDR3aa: CSVVAQGGVTGELFF

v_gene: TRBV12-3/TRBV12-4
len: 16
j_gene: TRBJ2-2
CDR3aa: CASSSTGPATGRELFF

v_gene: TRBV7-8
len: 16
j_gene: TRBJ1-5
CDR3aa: CASSLVSIGGNQPQHF